This paragraph reports one T cell receptor (beta chain). Its specificity is unknown. Donors were nominally healthy when sampled, though unrecorded immune exposures were likely. Deletions cut 6 bases from V and 0 bases from J, with 8 bases between. The CDR3 contains 12 residues. Looked up from germline, CDR1 is SQVTM and CDR2 is ANQGSEA. The data were obtained in a study of cytomegalovirus exposure and HLA in healthy donors. This PCR relied on a set of 60 Vbeta primers and 13 Jbeta primers. As processed by the authors: There were 80 million to 95 million unique TCR beta chains by a later count, and some 10 million of them were shared. The assay was immunoSEQ multiplex PCR, and TCRdb's table has in-frame clones only and misses some. V and J calls and clone size are those listed in that table; D and trimming were worked out from the DNA. In total, the table holds roughly 62,000 clones. The study's findings and limits: Beyond CMV serostatus, there was no information to go on about immune exposure. An observed cluster of highly shared sequence variants was recorded as a likely sequencing artifact.

The TCR was taken from a woman under 30 in good health and CMV-seronegative. Sequencing used PBMCs. J is TRBJ1-1 and V is TRBV29-1; D remains ambiguous. CDR3 sequence reads: CSVGEMNTEAFF. As DNA, the CDR3 is TGCAGCGTCGGTGAGATGAACACTGAAGCTTTCTTT.